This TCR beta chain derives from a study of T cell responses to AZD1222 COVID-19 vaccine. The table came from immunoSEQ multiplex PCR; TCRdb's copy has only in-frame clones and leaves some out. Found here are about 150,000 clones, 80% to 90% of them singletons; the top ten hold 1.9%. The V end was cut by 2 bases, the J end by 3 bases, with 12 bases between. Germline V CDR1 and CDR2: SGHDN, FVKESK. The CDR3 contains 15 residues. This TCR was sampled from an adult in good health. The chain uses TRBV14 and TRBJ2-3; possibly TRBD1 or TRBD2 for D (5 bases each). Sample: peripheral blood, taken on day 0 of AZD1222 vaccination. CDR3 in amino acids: CASSQIGARTDTQYF. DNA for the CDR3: TGTGCCAGCAGCCAAATCGGGGCAAGGACAGATACGCAGTATTTT.